Listed below are T cell receptor beta chains from one sample, sequenced in a study of blood T cell repertoires in COVID-19. Libraries were prepared by immunoSEQ multiplex PCR; TCRdb keeps only in-frame clonotypes and omits some of them. The table includes some 40,000 clones, approximately 86% detected once. What was sequenced was peripheral blood. These receptors came from a man aged 35 to 55 with active COVID-19. Both conserved end residues are part of each CDR3. A D gene is named only where the DNA matches it firmly. Clone size, where shown, is once, few, many, or a class for clones that have expanded.

>TRBD2|TRBJ2-4|TRBV27|.|17
TGTGCCAGCAGTTCAGGACTAGCGGGAGAGGCCAAAAACATTCAGTACTTC
CASSSGLAGEAKNIQYF
>.|TRBJ1-1|TRBV3-1/TRBV3-2|.|14
TGTGCCAGCAGCCAGGCGGGAGGGGATGCTGAAGCTTTCTTT
CASSQAGGDAEAFF
>.|TRBJ2-3|TRBV28|.|15
TGTGCCAGCAGTTTACCGGGGGTCGGGGAAGATACGCAGTATTTT
CASSLPGVGEDTQYF
>.|TRBJ2-5|TRBV4-1|.|15
TGCGCCAGCAGCCAAGATCTCGGCAGCGAAGAGACCCAGTACTTC
CASSQDLGSEETQYF
>.|TRBJ1-3|TRBV28|.|14
TGTGCCAGCACTATATTCGACAGGCGAAACACCATATATTTT
CASTIFDRRNTIYF
>.|TRBJ1-5|TRBV30|.|16
TGTGCCTGGAGTGGGGAGGGCGGTTGGAGCAATCAGCCCCAGCATTTT
CAWSGEGGWSNQPQHF
>.|TRBJ1-2|TRBV30|.|12
TGTGCCTGGTGGGGGGGCAGCTATGGCTACACCTTC
CAWWGGSYGYTF
>TRBD1|TRBJ1-2|TRBV20-1|once|11
TGCAGTGCGGGACAGGGAGGAGGCTACACCTTC
CSAGQGGGYTF
>.|TRBJ2-1|TRBV4-1|.|12
TGCGCCAGCAGCCACCCCGGCAATGAGCAGTTCTTC
CASSHPGNEQFF
>TRBD1|TRBJ1-6|TRBV27|.|12
TGTGCCAGCCGACAGGGGGATTCACCCCTCCACTTT
CASRQGDSPLHF
>TRBD2|TRBJ2-3|TRBV4-1|.|19
TGCGCCAGCAGCCAAGTGGGACTAGCGGGAGGAGAGCGCACAGATACGCAGTATTTT
CASSQVGLAGGERTDTQYF
>.|TRBJ1-4|TRBV30|.|13
TGTGCCTGGAATACAGGGACGACGGAAAAACTGTTTTTT
CAWNTGTTEKLFF